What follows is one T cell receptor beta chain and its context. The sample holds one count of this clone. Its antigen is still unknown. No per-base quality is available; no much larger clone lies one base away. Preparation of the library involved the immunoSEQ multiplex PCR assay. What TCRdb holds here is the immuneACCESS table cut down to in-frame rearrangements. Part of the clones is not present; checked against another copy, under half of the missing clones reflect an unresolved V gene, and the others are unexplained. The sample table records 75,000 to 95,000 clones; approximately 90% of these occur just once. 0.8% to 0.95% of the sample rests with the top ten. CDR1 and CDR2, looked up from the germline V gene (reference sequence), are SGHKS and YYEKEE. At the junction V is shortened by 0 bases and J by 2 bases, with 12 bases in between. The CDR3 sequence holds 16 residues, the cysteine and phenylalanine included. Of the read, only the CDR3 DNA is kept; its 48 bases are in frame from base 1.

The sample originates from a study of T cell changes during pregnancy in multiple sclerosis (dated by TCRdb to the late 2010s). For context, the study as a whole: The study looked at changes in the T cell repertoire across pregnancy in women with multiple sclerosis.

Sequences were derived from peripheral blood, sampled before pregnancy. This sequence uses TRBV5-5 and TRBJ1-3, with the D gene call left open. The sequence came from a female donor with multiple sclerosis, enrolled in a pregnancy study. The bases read TGTGCCAGCAGCTTGGCCCGGGGAACTACTGGAAACACCATATATTTT. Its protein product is CASSLARGTTGNTIYF.